Listed below are T cell receptor beta chains from one sample, sequenced in a study of cytomegalovirus exposure and HLA in healthy donors. Data came from immunoSEQ multiplex PCR; TCRdb stores just in-frame clones and leaves some out. The repertoire includes a few hundred thousand clones, 86% of them detected once, and 0.7% to 0.85% sits in the top ten. Sample: PBMCs. Receptors originate from a woman aged 18-29 years in good health and CMV-seronegative. Both conserved end residues are part of each CDR3. D genes are given only for firm matches. A clone size is listed for some rows: how often the clone was seen (once, few, many), or a class if it is expanded.

CDR3: CASSPRGQAGAYEQYF; DNA: TGTGCCAGCAGCCCCCGGGGGCAAGCGGGAGCGTACGAGCAGTACTTC; J: TRBJ2-7; V: TRBV9; size: .; D: TRBD2
CDR3: CASSLGTSGYEQYF; DNA: TGTGCCAGCAGCCTAGGGACTAGCGGGTACGAGCAGTACTTC; J: TRBJ2-7; V: TRBV11-3; size: .; D: TRBD2
CDR3: CASSFRILAGISFNEQFF; DNA: TGTGCCAGCAGTTTTCGAATACTAGCGGGTATTTCGTTCAATGAGCAGTTCTTC; J: TRBJ2-1; V: TRBV28; size: .; D: TRBD2
CDR3: CASSPTGLAGGRNTGELFF; DNA: TGCGCCAGCAGCCCGACGGGACTAGCGGGAGGGAGAAACACCGGGGAGCTGTTTTTT; J: TRBJ2-2; V: TRBV4-1; size: .; D: TRBD2
CDR3: CASSPSTTDNEAFF; DNA: TGCGCCAGCAGCCCGTCGACGACAGATAACGAAGCTTTCTTT; J: TRBJ1-1; V: TRBV4-1; size: few; D: .
CDR3: CASSLGLGSSYEQYF; DNA: TGTGCCAGCAGCTTGGGGCTAGGGAGCTCCTACGAGCAGTACTTC; J: TRBJ2-7; V: TRBV5-4; size: .; D: .
CDR3: CASSPGSNQPQHF; DNA: TGTGCCAGCAGCCCAGGGAGCAATCAGCCCCAGCATTTT; J: TRBJ1-5; V: TRBV7-6; size: .; D: .
CDR3: CASSSTTSGSISDTQYF; DNA: TGTGCCAGCAGCTCTACAACTAGCGGGAGTATTTCAGATACGCAGTATTTT; J: TRBJ2-3; V: TRBV7-8; size: .; D: TRBD2
CDR3: CASSPIAKQETQYF; DNA: TGTGCCAGCAGCCCTATAGCGAAACAAGAGACCCAGTACTTC; J: TRBJ2-5; V: TRBV2; size: .; D: .
CDR3: CASSQVGTHYSTNEKLFF; DNA: TGTGCCAGCAGCCAAGTCGGTACTCATTATTCAACTAATGAAAAACTGTTTTTT; J: TRBJ1-4; V: TRBV14; size: .; D: .
CDR3: CASSESVEETQYF; DNA: TGTGCCAGCAGTGAATCGGTTGAGGAGACCCAGTACTTC; J: TRBJ2-5; V: TRBV25-1; size: .; D: .
CDR3: CASSQDRRLPGGYTF; DNA: TGCGCCAGCAGCCAAGATCGGCGGCTACCCGGTGGCTACACCTTC; J: TRBJ1-2; V: TRBV4-3; size: .; D: .
CDR3: CSVLRERTDTQYF; DNA: TGCAGCGTTCTGCGGGAGAGGACAGATACGCAGTATTTT; J: TRBJ2-3; V: TRBV29-1; size: .; D: TRBD2
CDR3: CASGALPGTSSYNEQFF; DNA: TGTGCCAGTGGAGCCCTCCCCGGGACTAGCTCCTACAATGAGCAGTTCTTC; J: TRBJ2-1; V: TRBV19; size: .; D: TRBD2
CDR3: CASSQHRDRSSGANVLTF; DNA: TGCGCCAGCAGTCAACACCGGGACAGAAGCTCTGGGGCCAACGTCCTGACTTTC; J: TRBJ2-6; V: TRBV23-1; size: .; D: TRBD1
CDR3: CAWKKRDWDTQYF; DNA: TGTGCCTGGAAAAAGCGTGATTGGGATACGCAGTATTTT; J: TRBJ2-3; V: TRBV30; size: .; D: .
CDR3: CASSLVSDSYNEQFF; DNA: TGTGCCAGCAGCTTAGTCAGTGACTCCTACAATGAGCAGTTCTTC; J: TRBJ2-1; V: TRBV7-2; size: .; D: .